This is a list of T cell receptor beta chains from one sample in a study of blood T cell repertoires in COVID-19. The table came from immunoSEQ multiplex PCR; TCRdb's copy has only in-frame clones and leaves some out. The sample yields 200,000 to 250,000 clones, around 83% seen once. The sequenced sample consisted of peripheral blood. Every receptor here comes from a woman older than 75 with COVID-19, enrolled during active disease. The CDR3 runs from the conserved cysteine through the conserved F or W. Fields, in order: J gene, D gene, clone size, V gene, CDR3 protein, CDR3 DNA. The D gene is left open where the match is weak. Clone size is given for some rows only: seen once, a few or many times, or a class if the clone is expanded.

>TRBJ2-7|TRBD2|few|TRBV30
CAWSVLAGGEEQYF
TGTGCCTGGAGTGTACTAGCGGGGGGGGAAGAGCAGTACTTC
>TRBJ2-7|TRBD1|NA|TRBV4-1
CASSLDRYYEQYF
TGCGCCAGCAGCCTGGACAGGTACTACGAGCAGTACTTC
>TRBJ2-5|NA|NA|TRBV6-4
CASRGGIRDQETQYF
TGTGCCAGCAGGGGGGGAATCCGGGACCAAGAGACCCAGTACTTC
>TRBJ2-6|TRBD2|few|TRBV18
CASSIQRGAGANVLTF
TGTGCCAGCTCGATCCAGCGGGGGGCTGGGGCCAACGTCCTGACTTTC
>TRBJ1-3|NA|NA|TRBV6-6
CASSYPDSSGNTIYF
TGTGCCAGCAGTTACCCAGACAGCTCTGGAAACACCATATATTTT
>TRBJ2-1|TRBD1|NA|TRBV28
CASSLITGVGVEQFF
TGTGCCAGCAGTCTAATCACAGGGGTAGGGGTTGAGCAGTTCTTC
>TRBJ1-6|TRBD1|NA|TRBV12-5
CASGDRASLIHSPLHF
TGTGCTAGTGGAGACAGGGCATCGCTAATACATTCACCCCTCCACTTT
>TRBJ2-3|NA|NA|TRBV29-1
CSVERWRSADTQYF
TGCAGCGTTGAAAGGTGGAGGAGTGCAGATACGCAGTATTTT
>TRBJ1-1|NA|NA|TRBV3-1/TRBV3-2
CASSPPRSSSPGSTEAFF
TGTGCCAGCAGCCCCCCCAGGAGCAGCAGCCCCGGGAGCACTGAAGCTTTCTTT
>TRBJ1-3|NA|few|TRBV28
CASSPAQGGNTIYF
TGTGCCAGCAGTCCGGCCCAGGGAGGAAACACCATATATTTT
>TRBJ2-1|NA|once|TRBV27
CASQTFAGRPGDEQFF
TGTGCCAGCCAAACCTTTGCGGGACGGCCGGGAGATGAGCAGTTCTTC
>TRBJ2-7|TRBD2|NA|TRBV11-3
CASSPGGGRIYF
TGTGCCAGCAGCCCGGGGGGGGGACGGATTTACTTC
>TRBJ2-1|TRBD2|NA|TRBV6-2/TRBV6-3
CASSYGGSKRNEQFF
TGTGCCAGCAGTTACGGCGGGAGTAAAAGGAATGAGCAGTTCTTC
>TRBJ2-2|TRBD1|NA|TRBV6-6
CASIRQGTGELFF
TGTGCCAGCATCCGACAGGGCACCGGGGAGCTGTTTTTT
>TRBJ1-3|TRBD1|NA|TRBV11-1
CASSPRTGATIYF
TGTGCCAGCAGCCCCCGGACAGGGGCGACCATATATTTT
>TRBJ2-5|TRBD2|NA|TRBV7-8
CASSLSGSYSETQYF
TGTGCCAGCAGCCTTAGCGGGTCGTATTCGGAGACCCAGTACTTC
>TRBJ2-1|TRBD1|once|TRBV13
CASSIGQGAYDEQFF
TGTGCCAGCAGCATAGGACAGGGGGCGTACGATGAGCAGTTCTTC
>TRBJ2-5|TRBD1|NA|TRBV5-6
CASSLPGQGKETQYF
TGTGCCAGCAGCCTGCCGGGACAGGGAAAAGAGACCCAGTACTTC
>TRBJ1-6|NA|NA|TRBV28
CASSGDPRSPLHF
TGTGCCAGCTCAGGGGACCCCCGATCACCCCTCCACTTT
>TRBJ2-7|NA|NA|TRBV5-5
CASSHQRYEQYF
TGTGCCAGCAGCCATCAGCGTTACGAGCAGTACTTC